The T cell receptor (beta chain) described here comes from a study of T cell repertoires in cytomegalovirus infection (dated by TCRdb to between 2018 and 2020). Study-level background: Alongside well-studied HLA-B-restricted epitopes, the peptide stimulations were aimed at recently identified HLA-C-restricted CMV epitopes, whose presentation resists viral immunomodulation. Donor HLA type was relevant to the analysis, because carriage of CMV infection together with the matching HLA type was indicated by public TCR beta signatures. The study at large found these results: Cumulative frequency of public TCR beta family members discriminated carriers of CMV infection plus the relevant HLA type in this cohort and an independent roughly 350-donor cohort. The ex vivo response was dominated by HLA-C-restricted CMV-specific TCR beta clonotypes, which also provided the single most frequent clonotype in two of eight donors.

The junction carries 12 bases between V and J, which are trimmed by 0 bases and 1 base respectively. The CDR3 spans 16 residues, from the cysteine through the phenylalanine. Just the 48-base CDR3 DNA is kept, in frame starting at base 1. The CDR1 and CDR2 encoded by the germline V gene (reference sequence) are MNHNY and SVGAGI. The treatment or condition label of this sample denotes: in vitro stimulation with specific CMV peptide epitopes to enrich CMV-specific T cells. This clonotype was counted a few times. Its antigen target is currently unknown. The sample holds no much larger clone one base away, and base qualities are not on file. Sequencing was carried out with an Illumina HiSeq 1500. TCRdb trimmed public reads at Q25 via fastp, called clones via MiXCR and kept in-frame beta chains. All rows with the same CDR3 protein become a single entry with the most common DNA and genes. This sample is represented by tens of thousands of distinct CDR3 sequences; around half of them were singletons. The ten largest account for about 92% of the sample.

Sequences were derived from CD8+ T cells from cultured PBMCs, sampled from culture after CMV antigen stimulation. The source of this sequence is a human donor in good health (CMV status not recorded). Some clones in this sample may be carry-over from other donors' samples. The V and J segments used are TRBV6-6 and TRBJ2-5; a weak D assignment points to TRBD1 (8 bases agree). The CDR3 here reads CASSYSTGEGQETQYF. In nucleotide form, the sequence is TGTGCCAGCAGTTACTCGACAGGGGAGGGCCAAGAGACCCAGTACTTC.